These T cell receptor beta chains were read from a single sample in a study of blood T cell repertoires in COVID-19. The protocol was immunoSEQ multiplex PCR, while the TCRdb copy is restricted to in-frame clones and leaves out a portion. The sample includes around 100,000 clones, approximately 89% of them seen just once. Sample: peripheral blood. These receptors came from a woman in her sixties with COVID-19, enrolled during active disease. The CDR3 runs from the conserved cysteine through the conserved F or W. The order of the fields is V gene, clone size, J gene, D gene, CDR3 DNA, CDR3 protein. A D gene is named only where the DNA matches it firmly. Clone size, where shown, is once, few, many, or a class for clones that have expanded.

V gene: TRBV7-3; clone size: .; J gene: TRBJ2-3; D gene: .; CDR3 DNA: TGTGCCAGCAGCTTAACTATGACGGGGGATAGCACAGATACGCAGTATTTT; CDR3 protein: CASSLTMTGDSTDTQYF
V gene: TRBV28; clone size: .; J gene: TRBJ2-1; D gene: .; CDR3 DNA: TGTGCCAGCAGTTTAACAGGGAGCTCCTACAATGAGCAGTTCTTC; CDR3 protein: CASSLTGSSYNEQFF
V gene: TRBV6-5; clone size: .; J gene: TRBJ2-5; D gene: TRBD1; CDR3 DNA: TGTGCCAGCAGTCTCTCCGGGACAGGGCAAGAGACCCAGTACTTC; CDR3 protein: CASSLSGTGQETQYF
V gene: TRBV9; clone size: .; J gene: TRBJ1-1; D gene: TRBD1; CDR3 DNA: TGTGCCAGCAGCCCGAGGAGGGGGCCGGATGAAGCTTTCTTT; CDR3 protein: CASSPRRGPDEAFF
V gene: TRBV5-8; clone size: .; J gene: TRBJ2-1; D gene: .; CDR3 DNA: TGTGCCAGCAGCTCCTCGTCTGGGAGAGCCAGCAATGAGCAGTTCTTC; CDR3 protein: CASSSSSGRASNEQFF
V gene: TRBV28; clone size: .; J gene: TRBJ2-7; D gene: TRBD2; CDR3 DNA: TGTGCCAGCAGTTTGTTAGGGACTAGCGGAGACTACGAGCAGTACTTC; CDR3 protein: CASSLLGTSGDYEQYF
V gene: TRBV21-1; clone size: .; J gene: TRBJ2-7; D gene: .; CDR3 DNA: TGTGCCAGCAGCCCCGGGACAGGGTTCTACGAGCAGTACTTC; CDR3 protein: CASSPGTGFYEQYF
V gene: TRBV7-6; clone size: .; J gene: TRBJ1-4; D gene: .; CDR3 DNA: TGTGCCAGCAGCTTTCAAGGGAGAATCACAACCCCTGCAACTAATGAAAAACTGTTTTTT; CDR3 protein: CASSFQGRITTPATNEKLFF
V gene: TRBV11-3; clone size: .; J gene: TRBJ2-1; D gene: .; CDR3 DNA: TGTGCCAGCAGCGCAGGGGAGTCGAGGGGGAACTCCAATGAGCAGTTCTTC; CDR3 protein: CASSAGESRGNSNEQFF
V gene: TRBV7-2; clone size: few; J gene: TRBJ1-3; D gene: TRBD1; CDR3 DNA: TGTGCCAGCAGTTCCGAGACAGGGGGCGCAGGAAACACCATATATTTT; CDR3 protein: CASSSETGGAGNTIYF
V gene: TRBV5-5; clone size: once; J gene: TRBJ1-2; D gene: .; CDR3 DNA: TGTGCCAGCAGCTTAGCGGACCGGGAGCCTGACACCTTC; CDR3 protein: CASSLADREPDTF
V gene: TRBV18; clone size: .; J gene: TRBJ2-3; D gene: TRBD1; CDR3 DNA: TGTGCCAGCTCACCCGAACAGGGGCGGGTTGTAGATACGCAGTATTTT; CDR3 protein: CASSPEQGRVVDTQYF
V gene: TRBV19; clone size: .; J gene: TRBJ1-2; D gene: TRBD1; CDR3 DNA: TGTGCCAGTAGTACAAGTCGGGACAGCGGCTATGGCTACACCTTC; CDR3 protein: CASSTSRDSGYGYTF
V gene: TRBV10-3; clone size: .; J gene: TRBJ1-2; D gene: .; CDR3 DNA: TGTGCCATCAATCAAGGACTCTTTAACTATGGCTACACCTTC; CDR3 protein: CAINQGLFNYGYTF
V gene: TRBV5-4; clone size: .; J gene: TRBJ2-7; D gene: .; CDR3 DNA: TGTGCCAGCAGCTCTTCGTTCGTTAGGGGAACCTACGAGCAGTACTTC; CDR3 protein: CASSSSFVRGTYEQYF
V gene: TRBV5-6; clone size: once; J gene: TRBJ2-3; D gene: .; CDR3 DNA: TGTGCCAGCAGCCCAGAAGCGGGTAGGGGCACAGATACGCAGTATTTT; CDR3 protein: CASSPEAGRGTDTQYF
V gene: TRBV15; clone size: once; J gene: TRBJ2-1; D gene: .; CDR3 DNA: TGTGCCACCAGCAGAGACAGAAACAATGAGCAGTTCTTC; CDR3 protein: CATSRDRNNEQFF
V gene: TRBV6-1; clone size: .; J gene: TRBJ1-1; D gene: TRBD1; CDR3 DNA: TGTGCCAGCAGTGAACTGGGACAGAGTATGAACACTGAAGCTTTCTTT; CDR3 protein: CASSELGQSMNTEAFF
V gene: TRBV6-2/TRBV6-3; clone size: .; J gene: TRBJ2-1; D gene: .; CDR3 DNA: TGTGCCAGCAGTTACTCGGGCGCCTACAATGAGCAGTTCTTC; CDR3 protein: CASSYSGAYNEQFF
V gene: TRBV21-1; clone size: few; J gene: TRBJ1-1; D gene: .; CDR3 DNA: TGTGCCGGCAGCAAAAGCAACCTAAGGACAGGGGAGCCCCACACTGAAGCTTTCTTT; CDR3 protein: CAGSKSNLRTGEPHTEAFF
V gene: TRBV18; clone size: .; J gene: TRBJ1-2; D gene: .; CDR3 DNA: TGTGCCAGCTCACCAGGGGGCGCATATGGCTACACCTTC; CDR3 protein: CASSPGGAYGYTF
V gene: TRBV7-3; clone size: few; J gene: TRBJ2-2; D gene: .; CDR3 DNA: TGTGCCAGCAGCTTCGGCCTAGCGACCGGGGAGCTGTTTTTT; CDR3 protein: CASSFGLATGELFF
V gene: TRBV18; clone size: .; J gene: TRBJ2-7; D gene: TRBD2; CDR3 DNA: TGTGCCAGCTCACCACCTAAACTAGCGGGGGCTTACGAGCAGTACTTC; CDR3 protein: CASSPPKLAGAYEQYF
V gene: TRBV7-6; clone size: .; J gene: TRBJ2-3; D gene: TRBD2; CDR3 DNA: TGTGCCAGCAGCTCGATGACTAGCGGGAGCACAGATACGCAGTATTTT; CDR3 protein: CASSSMTSGSTDTQYF
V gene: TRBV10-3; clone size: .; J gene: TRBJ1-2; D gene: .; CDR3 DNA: TGTGCCATCAGTGAGGGGGGGTATGGCTACACCTTC; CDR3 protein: CAISEGGYGYTF
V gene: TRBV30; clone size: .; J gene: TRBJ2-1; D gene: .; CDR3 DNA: TGTGCCTGGAGTGGTCCGGGATTAGCGGATGAGCAGTTCTTC; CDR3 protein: CAWSGPGLADEQFF
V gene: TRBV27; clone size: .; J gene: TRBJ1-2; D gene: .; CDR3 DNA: TGTGCCAGCAGTGCCTCAATGGGGCACTATGGCTACACCTTC; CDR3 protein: CASSASMGHYGYTF
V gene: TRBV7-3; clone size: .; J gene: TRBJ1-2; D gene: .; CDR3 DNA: TGTGCCAGCAGCTTTCTGGGCGGGGAGGACTATGGCTACACCTTC; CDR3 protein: CASSFLGGEDYGYTF
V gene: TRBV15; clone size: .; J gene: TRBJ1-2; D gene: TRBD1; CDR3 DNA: TGTGCCACCAGCAGGGACAGGGGGCTTCCTTCGAACTATGGCTACACCTTC; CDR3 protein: CATSRDRGLPSNYGYTF
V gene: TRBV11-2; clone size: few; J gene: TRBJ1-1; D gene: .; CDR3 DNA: TGTGCCAGCAGCTTAGGGGGGGACACTGAAGCTTTCTTT; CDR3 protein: CASSLGGDTEAFF
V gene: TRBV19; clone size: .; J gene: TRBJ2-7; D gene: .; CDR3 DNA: TGTGCCACCAGGAGGGATTTCTCATCCGACGAGCAGTACTTC; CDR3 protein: CATRRDFSSDEQYF
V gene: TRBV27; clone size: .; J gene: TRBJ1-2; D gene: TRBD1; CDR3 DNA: TGTGCCAGCAGTCTAGGGACAGGGGGCACGGGCTACACCTTC; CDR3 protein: CASSLGTGGTGYTF
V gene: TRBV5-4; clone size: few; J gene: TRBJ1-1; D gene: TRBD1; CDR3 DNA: TGTGCCAGCAGGCGGACAGGAGTAAACACTGAAGCTTTCTTT; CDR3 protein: CASRRTGVNTEAFF
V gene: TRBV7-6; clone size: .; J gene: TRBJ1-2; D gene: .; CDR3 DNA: TGTGCCAGCAGCTCCCGACGGGGTCCCAACTATGGCTACACCTTC; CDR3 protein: CASSSRRGPNYGYTF
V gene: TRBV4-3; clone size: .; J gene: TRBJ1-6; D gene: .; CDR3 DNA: TGCGCCAGCAGCCAAGGGCCGCAAGCTCAGGTCATGGATTCACCCCTCCACTTT; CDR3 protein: CASSQGPQAQVMDSPLHF
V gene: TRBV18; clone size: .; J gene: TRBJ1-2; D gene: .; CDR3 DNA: TGTGCCAGCTCACGTCCAGGGAACTTATATGGCTACACCTTC; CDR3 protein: CASSRPGNLYGYTF
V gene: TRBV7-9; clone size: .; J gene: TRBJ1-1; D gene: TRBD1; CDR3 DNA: TGTGCCAGCAGCGGACAGGGGGTGCGTACTGAAGCTTTCTTT; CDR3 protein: CASSGQGVRTEAFF
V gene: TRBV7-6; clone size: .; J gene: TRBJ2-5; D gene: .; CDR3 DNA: TGTGCCAGCAGCTTAACGGGGGGCCGTGAGACCCAGTACTTC; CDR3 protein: CASSLTGGRETQYF
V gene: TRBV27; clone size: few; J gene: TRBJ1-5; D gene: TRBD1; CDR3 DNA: TGTGCCAGCAGCCTCGACAGGGGCGAGGATAGCAATCAGCCCCAGCATTTT; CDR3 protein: CASSLDRGEDSNQPQHF
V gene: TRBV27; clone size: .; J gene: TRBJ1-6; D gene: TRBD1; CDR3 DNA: TGTGCCAGCAGTTTATCCGGCAGGGGGCGTTCACCCCTCCACTTT; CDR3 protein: CASSLSGRGRSPLHF
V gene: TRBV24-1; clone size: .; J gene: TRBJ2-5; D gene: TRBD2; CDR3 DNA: TGTGCCACCAGTGATGGGACTAGCGGGGGGTTCGGCGAGACCCAGTACTTC; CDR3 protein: CATSDGTSGGFGETQYF
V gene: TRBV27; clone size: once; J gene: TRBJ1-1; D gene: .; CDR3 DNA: TGTGCCAGCAGTTTACTCTATAACACTGAAGCTTTCTTT; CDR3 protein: CASSLLYNTEAFF
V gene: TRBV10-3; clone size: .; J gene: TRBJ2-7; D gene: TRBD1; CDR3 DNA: TGTGCCATCAGTGAGTCGACTAACCTTGGGACAGGGGCCTACGAGCAGTACTTC; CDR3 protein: CAISESTNLGTGAYEQYF
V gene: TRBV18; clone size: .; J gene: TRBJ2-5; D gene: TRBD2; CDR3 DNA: TGTGCCAGCTCACCGGTCCGGGAGGCCCAGTACTTC; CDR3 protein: CASSPVREAQYF
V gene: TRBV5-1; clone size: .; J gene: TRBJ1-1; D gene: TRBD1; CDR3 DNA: TGCGCCAGCAGCTTAACAGGGGGCCTGGACACTGAAGCTTTCTTT; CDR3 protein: CASSLTGGLDTEAFF